The clone carrying this T cell receptor beta chain was seen many times. Its antigen is as yet unknown. At one end the junction does not follow the germline gene, possibly because of a read error. In the library, individual cDNA molecules carried attached unique molecular identifiers. MiXCR was run by TCRdb on the 5' RACE reads, yielding one entry per CDR3 protein. The table has approximately 100,000 distinct CDR3 sequences, about 10% seen once; the top ten hold approximately 5.3%. These data originate in a study of early T cells in non-severe SARS-CoV-2 infection. Study-wide background: Sequencing of unsorted whole blood was done on bulk RNA, leaving chains unpaired.

Overall study findings and caveats: Matching results from VDJdb favored anti-spike CD8 responses, leaving private and CD4 specificities undetected.

The CDR3 is 13 residues long. Germline-derived CDR1 and CDR2 are SGDLS and YYNGEE. The chain recombines TRBV9 with TRBJ1-1, with D unclear. The TCR originated in an adult who was a healthcare worker with PCR-confirmed SARS-CoV-2 infection or an uninfected control (not recorded which). The sequenced sample consisted of whole blood. This CDR3 reads CASSVEGNTEAFF. DNA for the CDR3: TGTGCCAGCAGTGTAGAGGGGAACACTGAAGCTTTCTTT.